Listed below are T cell receptor beta chains from one sample, sequenced in a study of CD4 T cells in relation to SARS-CoV-2 and coronaviruses. Which antigens these TCRs recognize remains unknown. Produced via immunoSEQ multiplex PCR; TCRdb's table is partial and in-frame only. Seen here are approximately 25,000 clones, 60% to 85% observed once, and the top ten hold about a fifth. The sample was CD4+ T cells from PBMCs, cultured in vitro. Receptors originate from a human donor in good health. CDR3s include the opening cysteine and the closing phenylalanine or tryptophan. The D gene is left open where the match is weak. The size field is filled for only some rows; it gives once, few, many or a size class.

j_gene | v_gene | abundance | d_gene | CDR3aa | CDR3nt
TRBJ2-3 | TRBV6-5 | . | . | CASSYSEGYRDTQYF | TGTGCCAGCAGTTACTCAGAGGGGTATAGGGATACGCAGTATTTT
TRBJ1-1 | TRBV29-1 | . | TRBD1 | CSVEDLSPTGVLAFF | TGCAGCGTTGAAGACCTCTCCCCGACAGGGGTTTTGGCTTTCTTT
TRBJ2-3 | TRBV19 | . | TRBD1 | CASGQATDTQYF | TGTGCCAGTGGACAGGCCACAGATACGCAGTATTTT
TRBJ1-4 | TRBV5-1 | few | . | CASSLAPQTNEKLFF | TGCGCCAGCAGCTTGGCACCGCAAACTAATGAAAAACTGTTTTTT
TRBJ2-2 | TRBV19 | few | . | CASSPQMAGELFF | TGTGCCAGTAGTCCTCAGATGGCCGGGGAGCTGTTTTTT
TRBJ1-5 | TRBV12-5 | . | . | CASALEGNQPQHF | TGTGCTAGTGCTTTGGAGGGGAATCAGCCCCAGCATTTT
TRBJ1-5 | TRBV6-1 | . | . | CASSDRQGPDQPQHF | TGTGCCAGCAGTGACCGCCAGGGACCGGATCAGCCCCAGCATTTT
TRBJ2-3 | TRBV2 | . | . | CASSERGYLGNTQYF | TGTGCCAGCAGTGAACGAGGCTACCTAGGAAATACGCAGTATTTT
TRBJ1-2 | TRBV5-6 | once | TRBD1 | CASSLTDRVDGYTF | TGTGCCAGCAGCTTGACCGACAGGGTGGATGGCTACACCTTC
TRBJ2-3 | TRBV12-3/TRBV12-4 | . | . | CASSKGNTDTQYF | TGTGCCAGTAGCAAGGGAAACACAGATACGCAGTATTTT
TRBJ2-3 | TRBV19 | . | . | CASSIGDTDTQYF | TGTGCCAGTAGTATTGGTGACACAGATACGCAGTATTTT
TRBJ2-7 | TRBV6-5 | once | . | CASRAGRGRIYEQYF | TGTGCCAGCAGGGCTGGGAGGGGGCGCATCTACGAGCAGTACTTC
TRBJ2-7 | TRBV25-1 | once | TRBD1 | CASRGGTGFSEQYF | TGTGCCAGCAGAGGGGGGACAGGGTTCAGCGAGCAGTACTTC
TRBJ2-7 | TRBV18 | few | . | CASSPEGGGEQYF | TGTGCCAGCTCACCAGAGGGTGGTGGCGAGCAGTACTTC
TRBJ2-7 | TRBV28 | . | . | CASRSGTHEQYF | TGTGCCAGCAGATCAGGGACCCACGAGCAGTACTTC
TRBJ1-5 | TRBV10-3 | few | . | CAISEGGHLNQPQHF | TGTGCCATCAGTGAGGGGGGGCACCTCAATCAGCCCCAGCATTTT
TRBJ2-3 | TRBV9 | . | . | CASSALPVSTDTQYF | TGTGCCAGCAGCGCCCTGCCGGTTAGCACAGATACGCAGTATTTT
TRBJ2-5 | TRBV18 | . | TRBD2 | CASSPTGLAGGQETQYF | TGTGCCAGCTCACCAACGGGACTAGCGGGAGGTCAGGAGACCCAGTACTTC
TRBJ1-2 | TRBV19 | . | . | CASRRGAGNYGYTF | TGTGCCAGTCGGAGGGGGGCAGGGAACTATGGCTACACCTTC
TRBJ2-7 | TRBV2 | . | . | CASSEPGLPYEQYF | TGTGCCAGCAGTGAACCGGGACTCCCGTACGAGCAGTACTTC
TRBJ2-5 | TRBV9 | once | . | CASSVATEETQYF | TGTGCCAGCAGCGTAGCTACTGAAGAGACCCAGTACTTC
TRBJ1-4 | TRBV2 | . | TRBD1 | CASREQGAPNEKLFF | TGTGCCAGCAGGGAACAGGGGGCGCCTAATGAAAAACTGTTTTTT
TRBJ2-1 | TRBV5-4 | . | . | CASSLDTAGQFF | TGTGCCAGCAGCTTGGATACGGCGGGTCAGTTCTTC
TRBJ1-5 | TRBV7-2 | . | TRBD1 | CASSVTGSNQPQHF | TGTGCCAGCAGCGTGACAGGGAGCAATCAGCCCCAGCATTTT
TRBJ1-5 | TRBV2 | . | . | CASRGTYNQPQHF | TGTGCCAGCCGAGGGACATACAATCAGCCCCAGCATTTT
TRBJ1-6 | TRBV13 | . | . | CASSLEGGAGNSPLHF | TGTGCCAGCAGCTTAGAGGGGGGCGCAGGTAATTCACCCCTCCACTTT